Each of the 29 T cell receptor beta chains below was sequenced from the same sample in a study of human T cells and chemical hapten exposure. The time point here: pre-sensitization, week 0. Treatment denoted: therapeutic diphenylcyclopropenone sensitization with weekly scalp DPC. MiXCR, applied by TCRdb to the RACE reads, yields one record per CDR3 protein. The top ten clones hold just over 2.5% of a sample with 350,000 to 450,000 distinct CDR3 sequences, approximately 5% of them seen once. Sequencing used whole blood, obtained in connection with sensitization to the hapten diphenylcyclopropenone (DPC). The receptors come from a woman aged 45-60 years with alopecia areata. Some clones in this sample may be carry-over from other donors' samples.

This clonotype appeared a few times. This sequence joins TRBV4-1 and TRBJ1-4, with D perhaps TRBD1 (5 bases). CDR3 length equals 16 residues. V gave up 0 bases and J gave up 8 bases, with 16 bases separating them. CDR1 MGHRA and CDR2 YSYEKL come from the germline V gene. The chain's CDR3 is CASSQDRAGYGEKLFF. The CDR3 coding sequence is TGCGCCAGCAGCCAAGACAGGGCCGGGTACGGGGAAAAACTGTTTTTT.

This clonotype was found many times. The chain has TRBV3-1 and TRBJ2-6, with a weak D call TRBD1 (6 bases). CDR3 length equals 17 residues. The V gene lost 5 bases and the J gene lost 2 bases, with 16 bases spanning the gap. Germline loops: CDR1 LGHDT, CDR2 YNNKEL (reference sequence). This chain's CDR3 is CASSFRTATTGANVLTF. CDR3 in DNA: TGTGCCAGCAGCTTCCGGACAGCCACCACTGGGGCCAACGTCCTGACTTTC.

The chain is built from TRBV6-2 or TRBV6-3 and TRBJ2-7; no definite D call. V lost 6 bases, J lost 2 bases, and 11 bases lay in between. Germline assignment: CDR1 MNHEY and CDR2 SVGEGT. The CDR3 length is 13 residues. The CDR3 region has the DNA TGTGCCAGCAGCCGACGACAAACCTACGAGCAGTACTTC. Protein sequence: CASSRRQTYEQYF.

Only a few counts were recorded for this clonotype. The chain recombines TRBV7-2 with TRBJ1-2, with D maybe TRBD1 (5 bases). Germline V lookup: CDR1 SGHTA, CDR2 FQGNSA. Trimming took 5 bases from V and 2 from J, leaving 12 bases between them. The CDR3 has 14 residues. The DNA of the CDR3 is TGTGCCAGCAGCCCCGTGCGGGGCAACTATGGCTACACCTTC. Translating gives CASSPVRGNYGYTF.

In its sample, this clonotype was seen many times. The chain joins TRBV12-3 or TRBV12-4 to TRBJ2-1; 8 bases match TRBD1. The CDR3 is 19 residues long. The trim removed 3 bases at V and 6 bases at J, leaving 19 bases unmatched. The CDR3 region is CASSFGTSGGESRFNEQFF. CDR3 sequence (DNA): TGTGCCAGCAGTTTTGGCACATCAGGGGGCGAATCGCGGTTCAATGAGCAGTTCTTC.

This clonotype was observed at least ten times. The chain employs TRBV7-2 and TRBJ2-5, with 10 bases aligning to TRBD1. V dropped 5 bases and J dropped 1; count of bases not matched to a gene: 4. This CDR3 region has 15 residues. Germline V gene data show CDR1 as SGHTA and CDR2 as FQGNSA. CDR3 in amino acids: CASSRRTGGQETQYF. In nucleotides, the CDR3 is TGTGCCAGCAGCCGAAGGACAGGGGGCCAAGAGACCCAGTACTTC.

This clonotype was counted only a few times. The chain employs TRBV12-3 or TRBV12-4 and TRBJ2-6, with unresolved D. The CDR3 covers 15 residues. V dropped 7 bases and J dropped 0 bases, with 10 bases sitting between them. CDR3 sequence (DNA): TGTGCCAGCACCCAGTTCGTCTCTGGGGCCAACGTCCTGACTTTC. Protein: CASTQFVSGANVLTF.

This clonotype was found many times. This chain connects TRBV6-6 to TRBJ2-3; D ambiguous. The CDR3 length is 14 residues. Per germline, CDR1 MNHNY and CDR2 SVGAGI (reference sequence). The germline V and J ends were trimmed by 4 bases and 1 base, with 9 bases remaining between them. The CDR3 sequence is CASSLSWGTDTQYF. In DNA form, the CDR3 reads TGTGCCAGCAGTTTATCCTGGGGCACAGATACGCAGTATTTT.

V and J are TRBV12-3 or TRBV12-4 and TRBJ2-1; no definite D call. V lost 3 bases and J lost 6, with 6 bases in between. CDR3 size: 12 residues. CDR3 DNA sequence: TGTGCCAGCAGTTTTCCAGGCAATGAGCAGTTCTTC. This codes for CASSFPGNEQFF.

This clonotype was observed many times. This sequence joins TRBV5-1 and TRBJ2-3; TRBD2 is a possible D gene (5 bases). Germline V gene data show CDR1 as SGHRS and CDR2 as YFSETQ. The CDR3 sequence is 14 residues long. V was pared by 4 bases and J by 5 bases, with 14 bases between. This CDR3 reads CASSRELAGDTQYF. The CDR3 coding sequence is TGCGCCAGCAGCAGGGAGCTAGCTGGAGATACGCAGTATTTT.

Points on this clonotype: Lacking the conserved final phenylalanine or tryptophan, this CDR3 likely reflects a read error. The chain recombines TRBV28 with TRBJ2-7; D uncertain. V lost 5 bases to trimming and J lost 4 bases, with 9 bases between them. Germline values: CDR1 MDHEN, CDR2 SYDVKM. This CDR3 region has 12 residues. Here the CDR3 reads CASSVQTYEQYL. CDR3 bases: TGTGCCAGCAGTGTCCAAACTTACGAGCAGTACCTC.

This clonotype has ten or more counts. The V and J genes are TRBV5-1 and TRBJ2-7; tentatively, D is TRBD1 (5 bases). The V end lost 0 bases, the J end lost 6 bases, and 10 bases lay between the germline ends. Germline V gives CDR1 SGHRS, CDR2 YFSETQ. CDR3 size: 13 residues. CDR3: CASSLGGAREQYF. Here the CDR3 DNA reads TGCGCCAGCAGCTTGGGGGGCGCGCGCGAGCAGTACTTC.

V is TRBV24-1 and J is TRBJ1-4; TRBD1 might be the D (6 bases). The CDR3 has 11 residues. Trimming took 10 bases from V and 8 from J, leaving 10 bases between them. From germline, CDR1 is KGHDR and CDR2 SFDVKD. The CDR3 here is CATEGEEKLFF. Here the CDR3 DNA reads TGTGCCACGGAGGGGGAAGAAAAACTGTTTTTT.

This clonotype was seen ten or more times. The genes are TRBV6-4 and TRBJ2-3, with D perhaps TRBD1 (5 bases). This CDR3 is 16 amino acids long. V lost 0 bases to trimming and J lost 0 bases, with 10 bases between them. The V gene's germline CDR1 is MRHNA and CDR2 SNTAGT. The CDR3 bases are TGTGCCAGCAGTGACTCGACAGCATCTAGCACAGATACGCAGTATTTT. Translating gives CASSDSTASSTDTQYF.

This clonotype was counted ten times or more. V usage is TRBV29-1 and J usage is TRBJ2-7; no firm D call. Trimming left V 3 bases short and J 6 bases short, with 12 bases between. Per germline, CDR1 SQVTM and CDR2 ANQGSEA. CDR3 size: 12 residues. In DNA, the CDR3 is TGCAGCGTTGAGTCCGGGTCGGTCGAGCAGTACTTC. Encoded protein: CSVESGSVEQYF.

This clonotype was observed a handful of times. This sequence joins TRBV20-1 and TRBJ2-1; D call uncertain. The V end lost 6 bases, the J end lost 13 bases, and 16 bases lay between the germline ends. The V gene's germline CDR1 is DFQATT and CDR2 SNEGSKA (reference sequence). The CDR3 consists of 11 residues. CDR3 in DNA: TGCAGTGCCCCAGTGCTAGAGAACCAGTTCTTC. Protein sequence: CSAPVLENQFF.

This clonotype was seen many times. The gene calls are TRBV7-2 and TRBJ2-2; D might be TRBD2 (6 bases). Germline V gene lookup returns CDR1 SGHTA and CDR2 FQGNSA. This CDR3 spans 15 amino acids. V lost 4 bases, J lost 3 bases, and 12 bases lay in between. The CDR3 loop reads CASSSSRGYTGELFF. In nucleotides, the CDR3 is TGTGCCAGCAGCTCCTCCCGGGGGTACACCGGGGAGCTGTTTTTT.

The chain has TRBV6-6 and TRBJ2-1, with a weak D call TRBD2 (6 bases). CDR1 MNHNY and CDR2 SVGAGI come from the germline V gene (reference sequence). Trimming cost V 5 bases and J 0 bases, with 11 bases left between them. The CDR3 has 15 amino acids. CDR3 nucleotide sequence: TGTGCCAGCAGTAGCGGGTATAGCTCCTACAATGAGCAGTTCTTC. It is translated as CASSSGYSSYNEQFF.

This clonotype was observed at least ten times. The rearrangement links TRBV7-9 to TRBJ2-7; 13 nucleotides agree with TRBD2. J gave up 4 bases and V 5 bases, and 2 bases lay outside the gene matches. The CDR3 totals 14 residues. From germline, CDR1 is SEHNR and CDR2 FQNEAQ (reference sequence). The CDR3 region is CASSPTSGRYEQYF. As DNA, the CDR3 is TGTGCCAGCAGCCCGACTAGCGGGAGGTACGAGCAGTACTTC.

J is TRBJ1-1 and V is TRBV4-2, with TRBD1 matching over 8 bases. CDR1 is LGHNA and CDR2 is YNFKEQ in the germline V gene. The CDR3 runs 14 residues. V lost 4 bases and J lost 4; bases outside the gene matches: 5. Here the CDR3 DNA reads TGTGCCAGCAGCCGCACAGGGGGGGGCACTGAAGCTTTCTTT. Amino acids: CASSRTGGGTEAFF.

This clonotype was picked up a small number of times. The rearrangement uses TRBV6-5 and TRBJ2-2; D unclear. Germline CDR1 is MNHEY and CDR2 is SVGAGI. This CDR3 has 15 residues. V dropped 0 bases and J dropped 1 base, with 6 bases sitting between them. The CDR3 is CASSYSILNTGELFF. Here the CDR3 DNA reads TGTGCCAGCAGTTACTCGATATTGAACACCGGGGAGCTGTTTTTT.

This clonotype turned up a few times. The V gene is TRBV20-1, the J gene TRBJ2-7; maybe TRBD2 (5 bases). CDR1 and CDR2 (germline): DFQATT, SNEGSKA (reference sequence). The V end was cut by 6 bases, the J end by 1 base, with 13 bases between. The CDR3 consists of 13 residues. CDR3 bases: TGCAGTGCCCGGACTGCTTATTCCTACGAGCAGTACTTC. Its translation: CSARTAYSYEQYF.

In its sample, this clonotype was seen many times. This chain joins TRBV7-2 and TRBJ2-1; D is perhaps TRBD2 (6 bases). Per germline, CDR1 SGHTA and CDR2 FQGNSA. CDR3 length equals 11 residues. V was clipped by 4 bases and J by 9 bases, with 7 bases between them. The CDR3 region has the DNA TGTGCCAGCAGCTGGAGGGGTGAGCAGTTCTTC. It is translated as CASSWRGEQFF.

This clonotype was observed a few times. J is TRBJ1-1 and V is TRBV7-2, with D possibly matching TRBD1 (5 bases). V was shortened by 6 bases and J by 1 base, with 12 bases between the two germline ends. The CDR3 extends over 14 amino acids. Germline loops: CDR1 SGHTA, CDR2 FQGNSA. In nucleotides, the CDR3 is TGTGCCAGCAGGCGGATTACAGGGAACACTGAAGCTTTCTTT. As protein: CASRRITGNTEAFF.

This clonotype was seen at least ten times. The chain employs TRBV19 and TRBJ2-5; 10 bases are a match to TRBD1. CDR3 length equals 16 residues. After removal of 0 bases from V and 5 bases from J, the junction contained 6 bases not matched to a gene. Germline assignment: CDR1 LNHDA and CDR2 SQIVND (reference sequence). CDR3 in DNA: TGTGCCAGTAGTATAGATCAGGGACAGGGGACGGAGACCCAGTACTTC. Translated, it gives CASSIDQGQGTETQYF.

In this sample, this clonotype turned up a few times. In DNA, the CDR3 is TGTGCCAGCATTCAGGGGGCGCGAACTGAAGCTTTCTTT. Protein: CASIQGARTEAFF. The rearrangement uses TRBV6-4 and TRBJ1-1; 8 bases map to TRBD1. The CDR3 is made up of 13 amino acids. Germline V CDR1 and CDR2: MRHNA, SNTAGT. Losses at the gene ends were 7 bases for V and 5 bases for J; bases not matched to a gene: 6.

This clonotype was counted ten times or more. The chain recombines TRBV28 with TRBJ1-6; tentatively, D is TRBD1 (6 bases). Trimming left V 10 bases short and J 5 bases short, with 9 bases between. The CDR3 is 12 residues long. Looked up from germline, CDR1 is MDHEN and CDR2 is SYDVKM. CDR3 loop: CANQGNNSPLHF. CDR3 nucleotide sequence: TGTGCCAACCAGGGGAATAATTCACCCCTCCACTTT.

Comment on this clonotype: This may be a read error, as it is one base from a much larger clone. The chain employs TRBV6-1 and TRBJ1-1, with a possible D match to TRBD1 (6 bases). The V gene lost 8 bases and the J gene lost 8 bases, with 21 bases spanning the gap. The CDR3 is 14 amino acids. CDR1 MNHNS and CDR2 SASEGT come from the germline V gene. CDR3 sequence (DNA): TGTGCCAGCCCCGATCGGGGGGCGGTAAAGGAAGCTTTCTTT. Its protein product is CASPDRGAVKEAFF.

This clonotype was counted at least ten times. The rearrangement links TRBV29-1 to TRBJ2-5; D possibly corresponds to TRBD2 (6 bases). V was pared by 3 bases and J by 5 bases, with 10 bases between. This CDR3 region has 12 residues. CDR1 and CDR2 from the germline V gene are SQVTM and ANQGSEA. CDR3 bases: TGCAGCGTTGACGGAGGGTTTGAGACCCAGTACTTC. This sequence encodes CSVDGGFETQYF.